The source of this TCR beta chain is a study of T-cell reconstitution after alpha-beta-depleted transplantation in children. In regard to this clonotype: Its target is not known.

Study-wide points: Approximately two months post-transplant, alpha-beta T cells reportedly originated from several hundred expanded graft clones. T-cell numbers and diversity, one year after transplant, stemmed largely from T cells that were newly produced. Some patients' high day-60 TCRbeta diversity was attributed to recipient cells surviving conditioning.

Construction of the TCRbeta library involved unique molecular identifiers. TCRdb called the PCR reads again in MiXCR, with one record for every CDR3 protein. Among over 200,000 distinct CDR3 sequences listed, approximately 8% were seen once. Deletions cut 4 bases from V and 7 bases from J, with 13 bases between. CDR1 is SQVTM and CDR2 is ANQGSEA in the germline V gene. This CDR3 region has 12 residues. The sample in question was PBMCs, mostly from graft donor cells, obtained 360 days after TCRalphabeta/CD19-depleted stem cell transplant. The source is a male patient aged 2-15 years who had a stem cell transplant for acute myeloid leukemia, so the T cells may come from the graft donor. J is TRBJ1-2 and V is TRBV29-1, with D hard to call. In nucleotides, the CDR3 is TGCAGCGTTGTAGAGAGGTCGGGTGGCTACACCTTC. Its translation: CSVVERSGGYTF.